These 9 T cell receptor beta chains share one sample of origin, sequenced in a study of T cell changes during pregnancy in multiple sclerosis. Method: immunoSEQ multiplex PCR; TCRdb's copy keeps in-frame clones and lacks some. This sample carries tens of thousands of clones, approximately 90% of them seen once, and the ten largest clones take about 6.9%. The material was CD8+ T cells from peripheral blood mononuclear cells, obtained in the second trimester of pregnancy. The receptors originated from a female donor with multiple sclerosis, enrolled in a pregnancy study.

This rearrangement joins TRBV27 to TRBJ2-3; maybe TRBD2 (5 bases). Trimming removed 2 bases from V and 5 bases from J, with 8 bases in between. The germline CDR1 and CDR2 sequences are MNHEY and SMNVEV (reference sequence). The length of the CDR3 is 13 residues. The DNA for the CDR3 is TGTGCCAGCAGTTTAGCCCGGGGAGATACGCAGTATTTT. This codes for CASSLARGDTQYF.

J is TRBJ2-2 and V is TRBV15; D perhaps matches TRBD2 (7 bases). This CDR3 has 14 residues. The germline V and J ends were trimmed by 5 bases and 3 bases, with 10 bases remaining between them. Germline CDR1 is LNHNV and CDR2 is YYDKDF (reference sequence). The chain's CDR3 is CATSEGGDTGELFF. The DNA for the CDR3 is TGTGCCACCAGCGAAGGGGGGGACACCGGGGAGCTGTTTTTT.

The V gene is TRBV5-4, the J gene TRBJ2-7; 8 bases are a match to TRBD2. V was pared by 3 bases and J by 3 bases, with 2 bases of the junction left unmatched. Germline V gene sequence: CDR1 SGHNT, CDR2 YYREEE (reference sequence). This CDR3 contains 13 residues. The CDR3 here is CASSSTSGYEQYF. CDR3 coding DNA: TGTGCCAGCAGCTCCACTAGCGGCTACGAGCAGTACTTC.

The table lists this clone with a few counts. This rearrangement joins TRBV2 to TRBJ2-5; 12 bases line up with TRBD2. CDR1 SNHLY and CDR2 FYNNEI come from the germline V gene. The CDR3 sequence is 17 residues long. J was trimmed by 1 base and V by 2 bases; bases with no gene match: 5. The CDR3, as DNA: TGTGCCAGCAGTGAACATCTAGCGGGAGGGGGCCAAGAGACCCAGTACTTC. Translating it yields CASSEHLAGGGQETQYF.

This chain links TRBV7-9 with TRBJ2-3; 11 nucleotides align to TRBD2. CDR3 size: 15 residues. Per the germline V gene, CDR1 is SEHNR and CDR2 is FQNEAQ (reference sequence). The V and J ends lost 5 bases and 6 bases, in that order; junction bases with no gene match: 7. The chain's CDR3 is CASSPIAGGPDTQYF. The CDR3 DNA is TGTGCCAGCAGCCCGATAGCGGGGGGGCCGGATACGCAGTATTTT.

The V gene is TRBV6-5, the J gene TRBJ2-5; 7 nucleotides align to TRBD1. Looked up from germline, CDR1 is MNHEY and CDR2 is SVGAGI. This CDR3 spans 13 amino acids. After removal of 2 bases from V and 3 bases from J, the junction contained 0 bases not matched to a gene. The CDR3 spells CASSYDREETQYF. The CDR3 DNA is TGTGCCAGCAGTTACGACAGGGAAGAGACCCAGTACTTC.

The chain carries TRBV7-3 and TRBJ2-2; 8 bases fit TRBD2. J was trimmed by 7 bases and V by 5 bases; bases with no gene match: 12. This CDR3 is 16 amino acids long. CDR1 is SGHTA and CDR2 is FQGTGA in the germline V gene. For the CDR3, the DNA is TGTGCCAGCAGCCCTACGGGGGGGCAGGACGGCGGGGAGCTGTTTTTT. Translated, it gives CASSPTGGQDGGELFF. Variable domain in full (rest from reference TRBV7-3 and TRBJ2-2): GAGVSQTPSNKVTEKGKYVELRCDPISGHTALYWYRQSLGQGPEFLIYFQGTGAADDSGLPNDRFFAVRPEGSVSTLKIQRTERGDSAVYLCASSPTGGQDGGELFFGEGSRLTVL.

This sequence joins TRBV27 and TRBJ1-1; D might be TRBD1 (6 bases). V lost 7 bases and J lost 0, with 15 bases in between. CDR3 length: 15 amino acids. The germline V gene encodes CDR1 MNHEY and CDR2 SMNVEV (reference sequence). CDR3 in DNA: TGTGCCAGCAAGTTTTGGACAGACATGAACACTGAAGCTTTCTTT. It codes for CASKFWTDMNTEAFF.

V usage is TRBV7-2 and J usage is TRBJ2-4; TRBD2 might be the D (5 bases). V was trimmed by 6 bases and J by 7 bases, leaving 13 bases between them. Per germline, CDR1 SGHTA and CDR2 FQGNSA. The CDR3 runs to 13 residues. The CDR3 region is CASSGGTPNIQYF. CDR3 nucleotide sequence: TGTGCCAGCAGTGGAGGCACTCCTAACATTCAGTACTTC.